This T cell receptor (beta chain) came from a study of T-cell reconstitution after alpha-beta-depleted transplantation in children. The library targeted TCRbeta and was prepared with unique molecular identifiers. TCRdb itself ran the PCR reads through MiXCR, one entry per CDR3 protein. The sample includes about 250,000 distinct CDR3 sequences, roughly a quarter of them seen just once. This clonotype was detected a few times. The source was PBMCs, mostly from graft donor cells, collected 360 days after TCRalphabeta/CD19-depleted stem cell transplant. This clonotype originated in a female patient aged 2-10 years who had a stem cell transplant for congenital amegakaryocytic thrombocytopenia, so the T cells may come from the graft donor.

The CDR3 coding sequence is TGCGCCAGCAGCTTGGGCGGGAGGTCCATCTATGAGCAGTTCTTC. This sequence encodes CASSLGGRSIYEQFF. The gene calls are TRBV5-1 and TRBJ2-1; 8 bases are a match to TRBD2. The germline V gene encodes CDR1 SGHRS and CDR2 YFSETQ. V was pared by 0 bases and J by 8 bases, with 7 bases of the junction left unmatched. The CDR3 loop spans 15 amino acids.